The rows below give T cell receptor beta chains drawn from one sample of a study of PD-1 blockade in classical Hodgkin lymphoma. Assay used: immunoSEQ multiplex PCR; TCRdb lists only in-frame clones, some missing. Among about 41,000 clones listed, approximately 67% were seen once. Sequencing was performed on peripheral blood mononuclear cells (PBMCs), taken before the fourth cycle of nivolumab. The receptors here all came from a human donor with classical Hodgkin lymphoma. CDR3s include the opening cysteine and the closing phenylalanine or tryptophan. The D gene is left open where the match is weak. A clone size is listed for some rows: how often the clone was seen (once, few, many), or a class if it is expanded.

d_gene,v_gene,j_gene,abundance,CDR3aa,CDR3nt
.,TRBV28,TRBJ1-2,.,CASSSGGAEIYGYTF,TGTGCCAGCAGTTCTGGGGGGGCCGAAATCTATGGCTACACCTTC
.,TRBV4-2,TRBJ2-5,.,CASSQEGSRVEETQYF,TGTGCCAGCAGCCAAGAGGGGTCCCGGGTCGAAGAGACCCAGTACTTC
.,TRBV27,TRBJ2-5,.,CASSFNRQETQYF,TGTGCCAGCAGTTTTAACAGGCAAGAGACCCAGTACTTC
TRBD2,TRBV7-9,TRBJ2-1,.,CASSLVAGGPIYEQFF,TGTGCCAGCAGCTTAGTAGCGGGGGGGCCTATATATGAGCAGTTCTTC
.,TRBV5-1,TRBJ2-3,.,CASSWGGPVDTQYF,TGCGCCAGCAGCTGGGGGGGGCCGGTGGATACGCAGTATTTT
TRBD2,TRBV27,TRBJ2-5,.,CASSQLAGGLKETQYF,TGTGCCAGCAGTCAACTAGCGGGGGGCCTAAAAGAGACCCAGTACTTC
TRBD2,TRBV2,TRBJ2-7,.,CASRFSGGAYEQYF,TGTGCCAGCAGATTTAGCGGGGGGGCCTACGAGCAGTACTTC
.,TRBV19,TRBJ2-2,.,CASSIGEEAGELFF,TGTGCCAGTAGTATAGGGGAAGAGGCCGGGGAGCTGTTTTTT
.,TRBV2,TRBJ1-3,.,CASSVGNTIYF,TGTGCCAGCAGTGTTGGAAACACCATATATTTT
TRBD1,TRBV7-8,TRBJ1-5,.,CASSFGQGSNQPQHF,TGTGCCAGCAGCTTTGGACAGGGGAGCAATCAGCCCCAGCATTTT
TRBD2,TRBV5-6,TRBJ2-5,.,CASSFVDGGGARETQYF,TGTGCCAGCAGCTTCGTCGACGGCGGGGGGGCAAGGGAGACCCAGTACTTC
TRBD1,TRBV30,TRBJ1-2,few,CAWSTSAGTGGDYTF,TGTGCCTGGAGTACATCCGCCGGGACAGGGGGAGACTACACCTTC
TRBD2,TRBV4-2,TRBJ2-7,.,CASSLDLAGGVYEQYF,TGTGCCAGCAGCTTAGATTTAGCGGGGGGTGTCTACGAGCAGTACTTC
TRBD2,TRBV5-6,TRBJ2-1,.,CASSLISGGAYNEQFF,TGTGCCAGCAGCTTAATTAGCGGGGGGGCCTACAATGAGCAGTTCTTC
.,TRBV25-1,TRBJ2-7,.,CASSSGLLGYEQYF,TGTGCCAGCAGTTCCGGACTCCTTGGCTACGAGCAGTACTTC
TRBD1,TRBV5-6,TRBJ1-1,.,CASSPGTALTAFF,TGTGCCAGCAGCCCCGGGACAGCCCTGACCGCTTTCTTT
TRBD1,TRBV19,TRBJ2-7,.,CASSISGQGAHEQYF,TGTGCCAGTAGTATTTCGGGACAGGGGGCGCACGAGCAGTACTTC
.,TRBV19,TRBJ2-2,.,CASSIAPSTGELFF,TGTGCCAGTAGTATCGCACCCAGCACCGGGGAGCTGTTTTTT
.,TRBV15,TRBJ1-1,.,CATSRDRGDTEAFF,TGTGCCACCAGCAGAGATCGTGGGGACACTGAAGCTTTCTTT
.,TRBV9,TRBJ2-1,few,CASSPRTHQFF,TGTGCCAGCAGCCCCCGGACACATCAGTTCTTC
TRBD1,TRBV7-3,TRBJ2-7,.,CASSLSAGTGYYEQYF,TGTGCCAGCAGCTTATCAGCCGGGACAGGGTACTACGAGCAGTACTTC
.,TRBV29-1,TRBJ2-1,.,CSVGVGEIYNEQFF,TGCAGCGTTGGGGTGGGGGAGATCTACAATGAGCAGTTCTTC
TRBD1,TRBV6-5,TRBJ1-2,.,CASSLTGSNYGYTF,TGTGCCAGCAGTTTGACAGGGTCTAACTATGGCTACACCTTC
.,TRBV4-2,TRBJ2-7,.,CASSLETGRTSYEQYF,TGTGCCAGCAGCCTGGAGACGGGGCGCACCTCCTACGAGCAGTACTTC
.,TRBV7-9,TRBJ2-3,.,CASSFWGAGAAKDTQYF,TGTGCCAGCAGCTTCTGGGGCGCAGGGGCCGCTAAGGATACGCAGTATTTT
.,TRBV6-5,TRBJ1-1,.,CASSYSPYTEAFF,TGTGCCAGCAGTTACTCCCCCTACACTGAAGCTTTCTTT
.,TRBV30,TRBJ1-1,.,CATSFTGDTEAFF,TGTGCCACGTCATTCACGGGGGACACTGAAGCTTTCTTT
.,TRBV6-5,TRBJ1-3,.,CASSYTRAGGNTIYF,TGTGCCAGCAGTTACACCAGGGCGGGAGGAAACACCATATATTTT
.,TRBV7-9,TRBJ2-3,.,CASSGKTEYPDTQYF,TGTGCCAGCAGCGGAAAGACAGAATACCCAGATACGCAGTATTTT
.,TRBV18,TRBJ2-7,.,CASSPRDTTYYEQYF,TGTGCCAGCTCACCACGTGACACTACCTACTACGAGCAGTACTTC
.,TRBV6-5,TRBJ2-1,.,CASRREERGDNEQFF,TGTGCCAGCAGGAGGGAGGAAAGGGGAGACAATGAGCAGTTCTTC
TRBD2,TRBV7-3,TRBJ2-7,.,CASSLQLAGTHEQYF,TGTGCCAGCAGCTTACAACTAGCGGGGACCCACGAGCAGTACTTC
TRBD2,TRBV5-6,TRBJ2-3,.,CASSLGGGATDTQYF,TGTGCCAGCAGCTTGGGCGGGGGGGCCACAGATACGCAGTATTTT